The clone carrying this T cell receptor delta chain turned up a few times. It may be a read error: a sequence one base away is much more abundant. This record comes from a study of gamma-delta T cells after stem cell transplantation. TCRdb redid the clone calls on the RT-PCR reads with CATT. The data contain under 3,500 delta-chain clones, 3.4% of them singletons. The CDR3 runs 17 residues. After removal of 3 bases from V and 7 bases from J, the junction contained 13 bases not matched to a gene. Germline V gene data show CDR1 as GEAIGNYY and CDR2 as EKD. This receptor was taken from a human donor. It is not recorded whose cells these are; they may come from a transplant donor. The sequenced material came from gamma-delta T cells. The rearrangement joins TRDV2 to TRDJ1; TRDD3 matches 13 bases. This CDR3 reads CACDPLVLGDTKGKLIF. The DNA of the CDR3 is TGTGCCTGTGACCCCCTCGTACTGGGGGATACGAAGGGTAAACTCATCTTT.